A single sample gave rise to the 3 T cell receptor beta chains below, sequenced in a study of beta chain features in type 1 diabetes. The investigators reverse transcribed all of the isolated RNA, so they sequenced expressed TCRB transcripts. Sequenced by immunoSEQ multiplex PCR; TCRdb stores in-frame clones only, minus some. The sample has hundreds of thousands of clones, around 16% seen once. What was sequenced was naive CD4+ T cells from blood. The receptors derive from a man between 18 and 35 years old in good health.

This clone was observed a handful of times. The chain uses TRBV7-9 and TRBJ1-1; D not certain. The germline V and J ends were trimmed by 11 bases and 4 bases, with 5 bases remaining between them. Germline V CDR1 and CDR2: SEHNR, FQNEAQ (reference sequence). The CDR3 covers 9 residues. The CDR3: CAVGTEAFF. Here the CDR3 DNA reads TGTGCCGTAGGCACTGAAGCTTTCTTT.

This clone came up a few times. The chain couples TRBV2 to TRBJ1-1, with 7 bases aligning to TRBD1. Germline CDR1 reads SNHLY; CDR2 reads FYNNEI. There are 13 residues in the CDR3. V was clipped by 7 bases and J by 1 base; unmatched bases: 3. The CDR3 DNA follows: TGTGCCAGCAATAGACAGGGGAACACTGAAGCTTTCTTT. Residues: CASNRQGNTEAFF.

This clone appeared a few times. CDR3 residues: CASSPTAGPNTEAFF. The CDR3 nucleotides read TGTGCCAGCTCACCCACAGCGGGCCCGAACACTGAAGCTTTCTTT. The rearrangement uses TRBV18 and TRBJ1-1; D is ambiguous. With 3 bases removed from V and 1 base from J, the gap between germline ends came to 12 bases. This CDR3 comprises 15 residues. The germline V gene encodes CDR1 KGHSH and CDR2 LQKENI.